This section outlines one T cell receptor (beta chain) sequence together with its context. Its antigen remains unknown. These data belong to a study of cytomegalovirus exposure and HLA in healthy donors. The wider study: Earlier findings included about 120 million unique TCR beta sequences obtained from roughly 200 million T cells.

CDR3 length equals 14 residues. Per the germline V gene, CDR1 is MNHNS and CDR2 is SASEGT. Regarding the study as a whole: Associated with HLA alleles at 0.05 false discovery rate in a later analysis were 15,000 to 20,000 TCR beta sequences.

It was with 60 Vbeta and 13 Jbeta primers that the PCR ran. TCRdb keeps only in-frame clones here, not all; method: immunoSEQ multiplex PCR. The sample holds around 170,000 clones, around 80% seen once. Specimen: PBMCs. This receptor was obtained from a man aged 40-49 years in good health and CMV-seropositive. The V gene is TRBV6-1, the J gene TRBJ2-5; perhaps TRBD2 as D (6 bases). The J call may be wrong; the DNA end is better matched by TRBJ2-7. CDR3 DNA sequence: TGTGCCAGCAGTGAATGGGGACTCTCCTACGAGCAGTACTTC. This translates into CASSEWGLSYEQYF.